This T cell receptor (beta chain) was profiled in a study of T cell responses to AZD1222 COVID-19 vaccine. Study-wide findings and caveats: Spike-specific TCR depth and breadth grew after two AZD1222 doses. The donor cohort was predominantly white British with a female majority, and clonal diversity may have been underestimated. The repertoires were collected only after the peak T cell response.

The J segment lost 10 bases and the V segment lost 0 bases, leaving 9 bases of the junction unmatched. Looked up from germline, CDR1 is LGHDT and CDR2 is YNNKEL (reference sequence). The CDR3 contains 16 residues. This clone was observed a few times. Its specificity is unknown. Profiling relied on immunoSEQ multiplex PCR, and the TCRdb table lists in-frame clones only, not all of them. Of more than 65,000 clones detected, about 78% appear once; the ten largest clones hold 20% to 25%. This sequence originates from an adult in good health. The chain joins TRBV3-1 (or the pseudogene TRBV3-2) to TRBJ2-1; the match to TRBD2 covers 10 bases. Sequencing used peripheral blood, obtained on day 0 of AZD1222 vaccination. CDR3 sequence reads: CASSQEGKREGGEQFF. The CDR3 DNA reads TGTGCCAGCAGCCAAGAGGGAAAGCGGGAGGGCGGAGAGCAGTTCTTC.